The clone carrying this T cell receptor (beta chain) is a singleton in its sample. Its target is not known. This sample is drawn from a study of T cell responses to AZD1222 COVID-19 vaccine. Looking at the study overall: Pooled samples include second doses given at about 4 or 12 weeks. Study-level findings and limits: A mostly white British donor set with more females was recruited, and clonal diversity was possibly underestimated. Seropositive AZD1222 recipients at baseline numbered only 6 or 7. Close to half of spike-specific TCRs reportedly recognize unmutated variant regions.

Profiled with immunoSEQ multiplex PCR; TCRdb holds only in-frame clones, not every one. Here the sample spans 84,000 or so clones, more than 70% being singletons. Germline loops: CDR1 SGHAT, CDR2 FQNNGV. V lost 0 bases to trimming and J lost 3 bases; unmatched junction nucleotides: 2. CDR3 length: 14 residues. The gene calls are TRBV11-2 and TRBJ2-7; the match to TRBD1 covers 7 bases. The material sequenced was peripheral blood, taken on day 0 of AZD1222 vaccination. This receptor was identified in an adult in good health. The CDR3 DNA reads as TGTGCCAGCAGCTTAGAGAGACAGGGCTACGAGCAGTACTTC. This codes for CASSLERQGYEQYF.